One and the same sample provided the 22 T cell receptor beta chains below, sequenced in a study of blood T cell repertoires in COVID-19. TCRdb's table, derived via immunoSEQ multiplex PCR, lists solely in-frame clones and lacks some. The sample yields around 440,000 clones, around 88% seen once. The sequenced sample consisted of peripheral blood. These receptors came from a woman aged 50 to 60 with COVID-19, enrolled during active disease.

The chain carries TRBV19 and TRBJ2-3, with D perhaps matching TRBD1 (5 bases). The CDR3 runs to 15 residues. CDR1 is LNHDA and CDR2 is SQIVND in the germline V gene (reference sequence). The V end lost 3 bases, the J end lost 0 bases, and 10 bases lay between the germline ends. DNA of the CDR3: TGTGCCAGTAGTATGGGTCAGGGAAGCACAGATACGCAGTATTTT. Translated, it gives CASSMGQGSTDTQYF. The entire variable domain, with the rest obtained from reference TRBV19 and TRBJ2-3, is as follows: DGGITQSPKYLFRKEGQNVTLSCEQNLNHDAMYWYRQDPGQGLRLIYYSQIVNDFQKGDIAEGYSVSREKKESFPLTVTSAQKNPTAFYLCASSMGQGSTDTQYFGPGTRLTVL.

The chain carries TRBV24-1 and TRBJ1-2; D not resolved. This CDR3 is built from 12 residues. Trimming pared 5 bases from V and 8 bases from J, leaving 11 bases between. Germline V gene lookup returns CDR1 KGHDR and CDR2 SFDVKD. The CDR3 sequence is CATSGGYGGYTF. For the CDR3, the DNA is TGTGCCACCAGTGGCGGATACGGAGGCTACACCTTC.

The rearrangement uses TRBV20-1 and TRBJ2-7; D is unresolved. This CDR3 region has 11 residues. V dropped 5 bases and J dropped 3 bases, with 8 bases sitting between them. Germline lookup yields CDR1 DFQATT and CDR2 SNEGSKA (reference sequence). This chain's CDR3 is CSAGRGYEQYF. CDR3 sequence (DNA): TGCAGTGCTGGCCGCGGCTACGAGCAGTACTTC.

The V gene is TRBV27, the J gene TRBJ1-2; D perhaps matches TRBD1 (5 bases). The germline V gene encodes CDR1 MNHEY and CDR2 SMNVEV (reference sequence). This CDR3 is built from 13 residues. Trimming removed 0 bases at V and 5 bases at J, with 7 bases between. CDR3 in DNA: TGTGCCAGCAGTTTATCGGCAGGGTATGGCTACACCTTC. Translating it yields CASSLSAGYGYTF.

The chain joins TRBV12-3 or TRBV12-4 to TRBJ2-2; tentative D call: TRBD1 (6 bases). This CDR3 has 13 residues. V was pared by 5 bases and J by 4 bases, with 8 bases between. Written as DNA, the CDR3 is TGTGCCAGCAGTCAAGGGGGCACCGGGGAGCTGTTTTTT. Its translation: CASSQGGTGELFF.

The V gene is TRBV5-6, the J gene TRBJ2-7, with D perhaps matching TRBD1 (6 bases). This CDR3 is built from 16 residues. Germline V gives CDR1 SGHDT, CDR2 YYEEEE. V shed 2 bases and J shed 3 bases, with 18 bases lying between them. CDR3 residues: CASSFSTGRVRYEQYF. The CDR3 DNA reads as TGTGCCAGCAGCTTTTCGACAGGCCGGGTCCGCTACGAGCAGTACTTC.

This clone occurred a few times. J is TRBJ2-7 and V is TRBV5-1; a possible D gene is TRBD1 (6 bases). The CDR3 sequence is 13 residues long. CDR1 SGHRS and CDR2 YFSETQ come from the germline V gene. V shed 0 bases and J shed 3 bases, with 7 bases lying between them. CDR3 residues: CASSLDRVYEQYF. CDR3 DNA sequence: TGCGCCAGCAGCTTGGACAGGGTCTACGAGCAGTACTTC.

This sequence joins TRBV18 and TRBJ1-4; the match to TRBD1 covers 7 bases. The J segment lost 7 bases and the V segment lost 2 bases, leaving 7 bases of the junction unmatched. CDR1 is KGHSH, CDR2 LQKENI, per germline. This CDR3 spans 15 amino acids. The CDR3 DNA follows: TGTGCCAGCTCACCAAGGGACAGAGCGGGTGAAAAACTGTTTTTT. This encodes CASSPRDRAGEKLFF.

The chain uses TRBV6-6 and TRBJ2-7, with 9 bases that match TRBD1. Germline V lookup: CDR1 MNHNY, CDR2 SVGAGI (reference sequence). This CDR3 spans 17 amino acids. The trim removed 5 bases at V and 3 bases at J, leaving 14 bases unmatched. The CDR3 region has the DNA TGTGCCAGCAGTCAGGGGTCCTCCGGGACAGGGCTCTACGAGCAGTACTTC. Its protein is CASSQGSSGTGLYEQYF.

This clone was counted a single time. V gene TRBV4-2 combines with J gene TRBJ1-3, with TRBD1 identical over 11 bases. J lost 4 bases, V lost 1 base, and 9 bases had no gene match. The CDR3 runs 18 residues. Germline V gene data show CDR1 as LGHNA and CDR2 as YNFKEQ. DNA for the CDR3: TGTGCCAGCAGCCAAGTAGGGACAGGGGGAATGTTGGGAAACACCATATATTTT. Its protein product is CASSQVGTGGMLGNTIYF.

As to this clone: At one boundary the junction diverges from the germline segment, which might be a read error. This sequence joins TRBV4-1 and TRBJ1-2, with D unclear. Germline assignment: CDR1 MGHRA and CDR2 YSYEKL. The CDR3 loop spans 13 amino acids. CDR3: CASSQAPAGTQNF. The CDR3 region has the DNA TGCGCCAGCAGCCAAGCCCCCGCAGGTACGCAAAACTTC.

This rearrangement joins TRBV5-1 to TRBJ1-1; TRBD1 matches at 9 bases. V lost 3 bases to trimming and J lost 4 bases; unmatched junction nucleotides: 10. This CDR3 has 16 residues. Germline-derived CDR1 and CDR2 are SGHRS and YFSETQ. CDR3: CASSWGTGMVGTEAFF. The CDR3 DNA reads TGCGCCAGCAGCTGGGGGACAGGGATGGTCGGCACTGAAGCTTTCTTT.

The rearrangement joins TRBV2 to TRBJ1-1; no clear D gene. From germline, CDR1 is SNHLY and CDR2 FYNNEI. V shed 3 bases and J shed 4 bases, with 12 bases lying between them. The CDR3 totals 14 residues. The DNA for the CDR3 is TGTGCCAGCAGTGAGACAAGGCGGGTCACTGAAGCTTTCTTT. This encodes CASSETRRVTEAFF.

This chain's CDR3 is CASRDIGYEQYF. Here the CDR3 DNA reads TGTGCCAGCAGAGACATAGGCTACGAGCAGTACTTC. This rearrangement joins TRBV6-5 to TRBJ2-7; D remains ambiguous. CDR1 and CDR2 from the germline V gene are MNHEY and SVGAGI. The V and J ends lost 6 bases and 3 bases respectively, with 9 bases between them. The CDR3 has 12 amino acids.

The CDR3: CASSIMGGAAGSNQPQHF. The DNA for the CDR3 is TGTGCCAGTAGTATTATGGGGGGCGCAGCGGGGAGCAATCAGCCCCAGCATTTT. V and J are TRBV19 and TRBJ1-5, with a tentative D call TRBD1 (6 bases). V was pared by 3 bases and J by 1 base, with 19 bases between. Germline-derived CDR1 and CDR2 are LNHDA and SQIVND (reference sequence). This CDR3 comprises 18 residues.

For this clone: At one boundary the junction diverges from the germline segment, which might be a read error. The chain joins TRBV25-1 to TRBJ1-1; D perhaps matches TRBD1 (5 bases). Germline loops: CDR1 MGHDK, CDR2 SYGVNS. The CDR3 contains 14 residues. CDR3 nucleotides: TGTGCCAGCAGTGACGACAGACTGAATACTGAAGCTTTCTTT. It yields the protein CASSDDRLNTEAFF.

This chain connects TRBV5-4 to TRBJ1-6; 7 nucleotides align to TRBD1. Per the germline V gene, CDR1 is SGHNT and CDR2 is YYREEE (reference sequence). V gave up 4 bases and J gave up 9 bases; unmatched junction bases: 10. The CDR3 has 15 amino acids. As DNA, the CDR3 is TGTGCCAGCAGCCTGTCGCAGGGGGATGGTTCACCCCTCCACTTT. Translated: CASSLSQGDGSPLHF. The full variable domain, with the rest looked up from reference TRBV5-4 and TRBJ1-6, is ETGVTQSPTHLIKTRGQQVTLRCSSQSGHNTVSWYQQALGQGPQFIFQYYREEENGRGNFPPRFSGLQFPNYSSELNVNALELDDSALYLCASSLSQGDGSPLHFGNGTRLTVT.

The chain has TRBV19 and TRBJ2-2, with D tentatively TRBD1 (6 bases). Germline CDR1 and CDR2: LNHDA and SQIVND (reference sequence). V was cut by 10 bases and J by 3 bases, with 21 bases left in between. The CDR3 runs to 16 residues. The CDR3 sequence: CAIDRDNSLDTGELFF. The CDR3 DNA is TGTGCCATTGACCGGGACAATTCACTGGACACCGGGGAGCTGTTTTTT.

V usage is TRBV7-9 and J usage is TRBJ1-2; 7 bases line up with TRBD1. Germline CDR1 SEHNR, CDR2 FQNEAQ (reference sequence). V lost 5 bases to trimming and J lost 6 bases; unmatched junction nucleotides: 6. This CDR3 is built from 13 residues. DNA for the CDR3: TGTGCCAGCAGCCCAGGGGGAAATCATGGCTACACCTTC. This translates into CASSPGGNHGYTF.

V is TRBV6-5 and J is TRBJ1-4; 7 bases align to TRBD1. Germline CDR1 is MNHEY and CDR2 is SVGAGI. Trimming took 6 bases from V and 4 from J; bases not matched to a gene: 8. The CDR3 contains 15 residues. CDR3: CASSGTGTVNEKLFF. The CDR3, as DNA: TGTGCCAGCAGCGGAACCGGGACAGTTAATGAAAAACTGTTTTTT.

The rearrangement links TRBV5-1 to TRBJ1-1; D is unresolved. Germline CDR1 SGHRS, CDR2 YFSETQ. The V end lost 2 bases, the J end lost 6 bases, and 11 bases lay between the germline ends. The CDR3 is 13 amino acids. The CDR3 nucleotides read TGCGCCAGCAGCTTTAACAGTCGAGCTGAAGCTTTCTTT. Protein sequence: CASSFNSRAEAFF. The full variable domain, in which reference TRBV5-1 and TRBJ1-1 provide the parts outside the CDR3, is KAGVTQTPRYLIKTRGQQVTLSCSPISGHRSVSWYQQTPGQGLQFLFEYFSETQRNKGNFPGRFSGRQFSNSRSEMNVSTLELGDSALYLCASSFNSRAEAFFGQGTRLTVV.

This clone was found a few times. The chain combines TRBV12-5 with TRBJ2-1, with 15 nucleotides matching TRBD2. With 0 bases clipped from V and 7 bases from J, the junction kept 13 bases outside the gene matches. Looked up from germline, CDR1 is LGHNT and CDR2 is FRNRAP. The CDR3 is 20 amino acids. This CDR3 is CASGLVPQGLAGGPRNEQFF. CDR3 DNA: TGTGCTAGTGGTTTGGTACCTCAGGGACTAGCGGGGGGTCCAAGGAATGAGCAGTTCTTC.